This T cell receptor (beta chain) is drawn from a study of cytomegalovirus exposure and HLA in healthy donors. Study results and limitations: A highly shared variant cluster was judged a likely technical artifact. An Asian-associated ancestry cluster reportedly showed fewer N-insertions than the roughly 670-donor mean in a later analysis. Most of the TCR beta V segments (in an earlier analysis) were productive either about 87% or about 30% of the time.

The CDR3 spans 14 residues. From germline, CDR1 is ENHRY and CDR2 SYGVKD. V lost 3 bases, J lost 8 bases, and 4 bases stayed unmatched. As for this clone: Its antigen remains unidentified.

60 Vbeta and 13 Jbeta primers were used in PCR. Sequenced by immunoSEQ multiplex PCR; TCRdb stores in-frame clones only, minus some. The repertoire holds about 170,000 clones, about 82% seen once, with 0.65% to 0.95% in the top ten. Input material: PBMCs. This chain uses TRBV10-3 with TRBJ1-4; the match to TRBD1 covers 9 bases. The sequence derives from a female donor in good health and CMV-seronegative. DNA of the CDR3: TGTGCCATCAGTGAAGGACAGGGGATAGAAAAACTGTTTTTT. This gives the protein CAISEGQGIEKLFF.